This TCR beta chain was sequenced in a study of T cell responses to AZD1222 COVID-19 vaccine. With respect to this clone: Its specificity is not known.

Germline loops: CDR1 SGHNT, CDR2 YYREEE (reference sequence). Trimming removed 4 bases from V and 1 base from J, with 14 bases in between. The CDR3 is made up of 15 amino acids. Produced via immunoSEQ multiplex PCR; TCRdb's table is partial and in-frame only. This sample has 150,000 to 180,000 clones, with about 88% found just once. Findings and caveats of the study: The study reported that nearly half of spike-specific TCRs target unmutated variant regions. Spike-specific TCR breadth and depth grew following two AZD1222 doses.

The TCR comes from an adult in good health. The sequences come from peripheral blood, collected on day 0 of AZD1222 vaccination. J is TRBJ1-1 and V is TRBV5-4; D unclear. The CDR3 bases are TGTGCCAGCAGCGTGCCCGGGGTAAGGAACACTGAAGCTTTCTTT. Translated, it gives CASSVPGVRNTEAFF.